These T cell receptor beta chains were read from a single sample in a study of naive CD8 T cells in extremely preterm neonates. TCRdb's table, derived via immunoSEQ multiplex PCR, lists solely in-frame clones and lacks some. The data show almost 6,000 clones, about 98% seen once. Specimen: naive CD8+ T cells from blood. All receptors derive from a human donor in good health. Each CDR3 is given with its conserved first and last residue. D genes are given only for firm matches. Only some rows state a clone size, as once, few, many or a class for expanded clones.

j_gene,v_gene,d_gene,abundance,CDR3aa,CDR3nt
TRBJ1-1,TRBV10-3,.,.,CAISESSGTNTEAFF,TGTGCCATCAGTGAGTCTAGCGGGACGAACACTGAAGCTTTCTTT
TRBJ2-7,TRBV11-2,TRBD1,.,CASSSYRDRDPYEQYF,TGTGCCAGCAGCTCATACCGGGACAGGGATCCCTACGAGCAGTACTTC
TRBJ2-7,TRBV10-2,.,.,CASSESTPGSYEQYF,TGCGCCAGCAGTGAGAGCACCCCAGGCTCCTACGAGCAGTACTTC
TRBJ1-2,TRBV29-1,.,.,CSVDSRRGYTF,TGCAGCGTCGACAGTCGTCGAGGCTACACCTTC
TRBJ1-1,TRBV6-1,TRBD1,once,CASRDRGQGNTEAFF,TGTGCCAGCAGAGACAGGGGGCAGGGGAACACTGAAGCTTTCTTT
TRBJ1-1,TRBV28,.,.,CASKRNTEAFF,TGTGCCAGCAAGAGGAACACTGAAGCTTTCTTT
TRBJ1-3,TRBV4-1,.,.,CASTQGWGGPGNTIYF,TGCGCCAGCACCCAAGGGTGGGGGGGACCTGGAAACACCATATATTTT
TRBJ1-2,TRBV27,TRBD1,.,CASSLTGGHGYTF,TGTGCCAGCAGTTTAACAGGGGGGCATGGCTACACCTTC
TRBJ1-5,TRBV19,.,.,CASSIVSGHQPQHF,TGTGCCAGTAGTATTGTGTCGGGTCATCAGCCCCAGCATTTT
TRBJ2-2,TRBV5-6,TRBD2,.,CASSDGLAGGTGELFF,TGTGCCAGCAGCGACGGACTAGCGGGAGGGACCGGGGAGCTGTTTTTT
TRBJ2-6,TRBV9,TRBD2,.,CASRPGGGTGANVLTF,TGTGCCAGCAGACCAGGCGGGGGGACTGGGGCCAACGTCCTGACTTTC
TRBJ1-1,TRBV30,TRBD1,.,CAWIEDRAEAFF,TGTGCCTGGATCGAAGACAGGGCTGAAGCTTTCTTT
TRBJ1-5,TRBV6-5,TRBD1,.,CASSYGTGSNQPQHF,TGTGCCAGCAGTTACGGGACAGGAAGCAATCAGCCCCAGCATTTT
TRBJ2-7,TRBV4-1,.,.,CASKSGPAGEQYF,TGCGCCAGCAAGAGCGGTCCCGCGGGGGAGCAGTACTTC
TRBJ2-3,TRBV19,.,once,CASSPATGGTDTQYF,TGTGCCAGTAGCCCGGCGACAGGAGGCACAGATACGCAGTATTTT
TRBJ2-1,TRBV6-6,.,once,CASSYSPSNEQFF,TGTGCCAGCAGTTACTCCCCTTCTAATGAGCAGTTCTTC
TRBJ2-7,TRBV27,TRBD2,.,CASSPPAGPSLYF,TGTGCCAGCAGTCCCCCAGCGGGGCCTAGCTTGTACTTC
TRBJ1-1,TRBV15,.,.,CATSRDQGTGAFF,TGTGCCACCAGCAGAGATCAGGGCACGGGAGCTTTCTTT
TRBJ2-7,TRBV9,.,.,CASSPTGYANEQYF,TGTGCCAGCAGCCCGACGGGATACGCGAACGAGCAGTACTTC
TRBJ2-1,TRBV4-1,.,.,CASSQEVTSGLPDEQFF,TGCGCCAGCAGCCAAGAAGTTACGAGCGGCCTTCCCGATGAGCAGTTCTTC
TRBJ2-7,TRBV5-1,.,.,CASRSPDSGSIYEQYF,TGCGCCAGCAGATCGCCTGATTCGGGATCCATATACGAGCAGTACTTC
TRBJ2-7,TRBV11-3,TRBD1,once,CASSVGQGRFYEQYF,TGTGCCAGCAGCGTCGGACAGGGTCGTTTCTACGAGCAGTACTTC
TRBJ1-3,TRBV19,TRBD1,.,CASSPGTGPSGNTIYF,TGTGCCAGTAGTCCCGGGACAGGTCCCTCTGGAAACACCATATATTTT
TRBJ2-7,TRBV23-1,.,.,CASAGSRGSYEQYF,TGCGCCAGCGCAGGAAGCCGGGGCTCCTACGAGCAGTACTTC
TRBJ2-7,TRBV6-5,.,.,CASSYSTLYEQYF,TGTGCCAGCAGTTACTCCACTCTCTACGAGCAGTACTTC
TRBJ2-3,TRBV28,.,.,CASSWVAGGLTDTQYF,TGTGCCAGCAGTTGGGTGGCTGGGGGCCTGACAGATACGCAGTATTTT
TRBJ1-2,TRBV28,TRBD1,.,CASSSPGQGTLGF,TGTGCCAGCAGTTCCCCGGGACAGGGTACCCTGGGCTTC
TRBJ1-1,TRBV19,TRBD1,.,CASSDRAYMVNTEAFF,TGTGCCAGTAGTGACAGGGCTTATATGGTCAACACTGAAGCTTTCTTT
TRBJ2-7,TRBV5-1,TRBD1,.,CASSLNPGQGFYEQYF,TGCGCCAGCAGCCTGAATCCGGGACAGGGGTTCTACGAGCAGTACTTC
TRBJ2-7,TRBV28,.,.,CASSRTAAYEQYF,TGTGCCAGCAGCCGGACAGCAGCTTACGAGCAGTACTTC
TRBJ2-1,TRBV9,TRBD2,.,CASSVALRSGSSYNEQFF,TGTGCCAGCAGCGTAGCCCTAAGAAGCGGGAGCTCCTACAATGAGCAGTTCTTC
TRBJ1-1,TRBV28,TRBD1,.,CASTAPGQSPEAFF,TGTGCCAGCACCGCTCCGGGACAGTCCCCTGAAGCTTTCTTT
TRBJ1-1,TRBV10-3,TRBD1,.,CAISAGDRGHGIPEAFF,TGTGCCATCAGTGCCGGGGACAGGGGGCACGGGATTCCGGAAGCTTTCTTT
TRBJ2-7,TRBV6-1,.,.,CATEQESPYEQYF,TGTGCCACTGAACAGGAATCCCCCTACGAGCAGTACTTC
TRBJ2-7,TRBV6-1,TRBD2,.,CAGGVGINEQYF,TGTGCCGGGGGGGTTGGTATCAACGAGCAGTACTTC
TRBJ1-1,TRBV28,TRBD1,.,CASSGTGVDTEAFF,TGTGCCAGCTCCGGGACAGGGGTAGACACTGAAGCTTTCTTT
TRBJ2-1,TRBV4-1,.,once,CASSPIQRDSYNEQFF,TGCGCCAGCAGCCCGATACAACGGGACTCCTACAATGAGCAGTTCTTC
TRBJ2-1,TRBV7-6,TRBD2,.,CASSLLAGGVRNEQFF,TGTGCCAGCAGCTTACTAGCGGGAGGAGTAAGGAATGAGCAGTTCTTC
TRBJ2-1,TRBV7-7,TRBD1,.,CASSFDRADEQFF,TGTGCCAGCAGCTTCGACAGGGCTGATGAGCAGTTCTTC
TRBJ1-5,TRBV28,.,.,CASSPDISGDQPQHF,TGTGCCAGCAGCCCTGACATCTCCGGGGATCAGCCCCAGCATTTT
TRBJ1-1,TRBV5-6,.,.,CASSSGGGHLNTEAFF,TGTGCCAGCAGCTCGGGGGGGGGACACCTGAACACTGAAGCTTTCTTT
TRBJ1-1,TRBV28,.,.,CASSPGFNTEAFF,TGTGCCAGCAGTCCAGGATTTAACACTGAAGCTTTCTTT
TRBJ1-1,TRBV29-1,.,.,CSAEGDTEAFF,TGCAGCGCCGAGGGGGACACTGAAGCTTTCTTT
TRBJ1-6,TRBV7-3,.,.,CASSLTAVNSPLHF,TGTGCCAGCAGCTTAACGGCAGTCAATTCACCCCTCCACTTT
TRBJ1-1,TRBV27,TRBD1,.,CASSLEGTVEAFF,TGTGCCAGCAGTTTAGAGGGGACAGTTGAAGCTTTCTTT
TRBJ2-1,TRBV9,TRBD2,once,CASGEGRTSGDNEQFF,TGTGCCAGCGGGGAGGGGCGGACTAGCGGGGACAATGAGCAGTTCTTC
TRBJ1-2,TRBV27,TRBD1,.,CASSLYRGPNYGYTF,TGTGCCAGCAGTTTATACAGGGGGCCTAACTATGGCTACACCTTC
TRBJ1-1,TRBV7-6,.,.,CASSHVGVAEAFF,TGTGCCAGCAGCCACGTCGGGGTAGCGGAAGCTTTCTTT
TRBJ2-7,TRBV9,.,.,CASSETGHINYEQYF,TGTGCCAGCAGCGAGACGGGACACATCAACTACGAGCAGTACTTC
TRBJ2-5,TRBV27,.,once,CASSLVSGEETQYF,TGTGCCAGCAGTTTAGTTTCCGGGGAAGAGACCCAGTACTTC
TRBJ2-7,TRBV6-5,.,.,CASSYSSRQGGYEQYF,TGTGCCAGCAGTTACTCGTCCCGACAGGGAGGCTACGAGCAGTACTTC
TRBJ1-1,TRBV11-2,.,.,CASSLSNTEAFF,TGTGCCAGCAGCTTATCAAACACTGAAGCTTTCTTT
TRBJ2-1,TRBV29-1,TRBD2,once,CSADAGTSSNEQFF,TGCAGCGCTGACGCCGGGACTAGCAGCAATGAGCAGTTCTTC
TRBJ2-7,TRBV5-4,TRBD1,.,CASSVPGTGTLNEQYF,TGTGCCAGCAGCGTCCCCGGGACAGGGACCCTGAACGAGCAGTACTTC
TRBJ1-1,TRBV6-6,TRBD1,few,CASPLRQGTTEAFF,TGTGCCAGCCCCCTAAGACAGGGTACGACTGAAGCTTTCTTT